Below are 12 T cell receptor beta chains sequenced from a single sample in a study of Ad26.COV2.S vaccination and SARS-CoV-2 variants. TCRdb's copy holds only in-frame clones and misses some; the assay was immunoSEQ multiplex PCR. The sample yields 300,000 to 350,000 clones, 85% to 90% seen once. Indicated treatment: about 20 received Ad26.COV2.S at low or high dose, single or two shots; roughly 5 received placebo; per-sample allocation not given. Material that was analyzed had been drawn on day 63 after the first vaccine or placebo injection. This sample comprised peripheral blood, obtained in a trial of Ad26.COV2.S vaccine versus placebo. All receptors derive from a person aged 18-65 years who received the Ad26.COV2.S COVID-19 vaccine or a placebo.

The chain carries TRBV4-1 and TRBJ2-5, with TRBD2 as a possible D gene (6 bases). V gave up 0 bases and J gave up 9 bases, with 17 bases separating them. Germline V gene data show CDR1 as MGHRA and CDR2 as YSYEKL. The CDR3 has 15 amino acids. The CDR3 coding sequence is TGCGCCAGCAGCCAAGACCCGAGAACTACGGGGGCCCAGTACTTC. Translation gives CASSQDPRTTGAQYF.

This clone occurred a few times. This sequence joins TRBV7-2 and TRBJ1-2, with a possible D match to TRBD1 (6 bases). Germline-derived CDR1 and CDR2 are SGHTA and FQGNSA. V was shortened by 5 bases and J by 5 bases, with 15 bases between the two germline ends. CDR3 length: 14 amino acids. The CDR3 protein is CASSPRGGMYGYTF. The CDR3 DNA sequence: TGTGCCAGCAGCCCCCGGGGGGGCATGTATGGCTACACCTTC.

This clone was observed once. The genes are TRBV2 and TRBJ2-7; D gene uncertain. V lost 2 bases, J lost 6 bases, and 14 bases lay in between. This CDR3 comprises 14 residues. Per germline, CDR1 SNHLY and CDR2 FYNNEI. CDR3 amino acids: CASSELLRKGEQYF. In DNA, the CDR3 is TGTGCCAGCAGTGAACTCCTACGGAAGGGCGAGCAGTACTTC.

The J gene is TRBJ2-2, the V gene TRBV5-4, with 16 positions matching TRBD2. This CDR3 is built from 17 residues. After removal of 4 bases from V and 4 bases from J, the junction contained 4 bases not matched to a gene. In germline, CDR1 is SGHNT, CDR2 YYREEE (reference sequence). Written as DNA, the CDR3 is TGTGCCAGCAGCCCGGGACTAGCGGGGGGGATCACCGGGGAGCTGTTTTTT. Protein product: CASSPGLAGGITGELFF.

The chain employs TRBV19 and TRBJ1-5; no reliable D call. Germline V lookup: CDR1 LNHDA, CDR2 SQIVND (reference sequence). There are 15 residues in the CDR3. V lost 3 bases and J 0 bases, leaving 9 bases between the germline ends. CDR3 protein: CASSIGEYSNQPQHF. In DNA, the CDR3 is TGTGCCAGTAGTATTGGGGAATATAGCAATCAGCCCCAGCATTTT.

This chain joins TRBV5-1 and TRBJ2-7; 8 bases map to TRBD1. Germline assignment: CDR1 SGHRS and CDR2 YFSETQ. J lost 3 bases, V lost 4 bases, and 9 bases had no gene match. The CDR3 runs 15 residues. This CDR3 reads CASSLLGQAFYEQYF. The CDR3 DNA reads TGCGCCAGCAGCCTGTTGGGACAGGCCTTCTACGAGCAGTACTTC.

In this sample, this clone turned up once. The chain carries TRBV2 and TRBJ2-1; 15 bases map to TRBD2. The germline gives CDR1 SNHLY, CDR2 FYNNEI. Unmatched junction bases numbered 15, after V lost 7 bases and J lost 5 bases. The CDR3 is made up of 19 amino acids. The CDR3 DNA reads TGTGCCAGCACCACCCAGGGCGGACTAGCGGGAGGGCCGGACAATGAGCAGTTCTTC. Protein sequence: CASTTQGGLAGGPDNEQFF. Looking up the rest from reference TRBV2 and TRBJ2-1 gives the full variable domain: EPEVTQTPSHQVTQMGQEVILRCVPISNHLYFYWYRQILGQKVEFLVSFYNNEISEKSEIFDDQFSVERPDGSNFTLKIRSTKLEDSAMYFCASTTQGGLAGGPDNEQFFGPGTRLTVL.

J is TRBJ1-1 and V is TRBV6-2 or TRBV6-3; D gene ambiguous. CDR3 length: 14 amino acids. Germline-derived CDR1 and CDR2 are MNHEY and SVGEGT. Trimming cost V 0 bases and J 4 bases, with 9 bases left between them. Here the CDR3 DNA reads TGTGCCAGCAGTTACTCGAATCTCGGCACTGAAGCTTTCTTT. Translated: CASSYSNLGTEAFF.

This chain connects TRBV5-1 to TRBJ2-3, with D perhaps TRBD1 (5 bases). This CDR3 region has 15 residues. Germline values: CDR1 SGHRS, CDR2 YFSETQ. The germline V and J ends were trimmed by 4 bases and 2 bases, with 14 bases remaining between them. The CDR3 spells CASSQGSSNTDTQYF. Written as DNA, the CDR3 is TGCGCCAGCAGCCAGGGAAGTTCCAACACAGATACGCAGTATTTT.

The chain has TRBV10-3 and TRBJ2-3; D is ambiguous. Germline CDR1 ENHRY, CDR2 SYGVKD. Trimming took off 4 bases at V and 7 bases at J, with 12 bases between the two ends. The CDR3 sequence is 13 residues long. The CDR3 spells CAISAGGMNTQYF. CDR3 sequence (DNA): TGTGCCATCAGTGCGGGCGGCATGAATACGCAGTATTTT.

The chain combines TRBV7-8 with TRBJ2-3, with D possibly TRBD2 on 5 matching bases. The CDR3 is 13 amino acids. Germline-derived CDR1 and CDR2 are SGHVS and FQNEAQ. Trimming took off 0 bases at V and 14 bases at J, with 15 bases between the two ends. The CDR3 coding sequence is TGTGCCAGCAGCTTAGCGGAAGAGAGGGAGCGGTATTTT. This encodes CASSLAEERERYF.

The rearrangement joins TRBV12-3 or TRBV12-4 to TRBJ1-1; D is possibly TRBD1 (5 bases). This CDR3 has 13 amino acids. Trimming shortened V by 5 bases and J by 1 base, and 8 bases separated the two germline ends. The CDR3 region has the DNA TGTGCCAGCAGTCATCAGGGGAACACTGAAGCTTTCTTT. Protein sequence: CASSHQGNTEAFF.